Listed below are T cell receptor beta chains from one sample, sequenced in a study of response to subunit inactivated influenza vaccine. MiXCR, run by TCRdb on the RT-PCR reads, gives a single entry per CDR3 protein. The data show 500,000 to 550,000 distinct CDR3 sequences, around 8% seen once. Material: PBMCs from blood, obtained less than 30 months after vaccination. All receptors derive from a man between 50 and 69 years old who received an inactivated influenza vaccine. The CDR3 runs from the conserved cysteine through the conserved F or W. The D gene is left open where the match is weak. The size of a clone is reported for some rows only, either as once, few or many, or as a class for expanded clones.

v_call,j_call,clone_size,d_call,cdr3_nt,cdr3_aa
TRBV19,TRBJ2-7,NA,NA,TGTGCCAGTAGTCCAGAGAAAAAACTACGCGAGCAGTACTTC,CASSPEKKLREQYF
TRBV11-2,TRBJ2-7,many,NA,TGTGCCAGCAGCGCACGAGCGGTTGTTGGGGCAGGAGAGCAGTACTTC,CASSARAVVGAGEQYF
TRBV20-1,TRBJ2-7,NA,NA,TGCAGTGCTAGAGATGGCCCCTCCTACGAGCAGTACTTC,CSARDGPSYEQYF
TRBV12-3/TRBV12-4,TRBJ1-5,few,TRBD1,TGTGCCAGCAGTTCCGGGACAGCGTCGGCCCAGCATTTT,CASSSGTASAQHF
TRBV19,TRBJ2-7,NA,NA,TGTGCCAGTAGTAGCGAGCGTGCACCGACGGGCCATCCCGAGCAGTACTTC,CASSSERAPTGHPEQYF
TRBV27,TRBJ2-3,NA,TRBD2,TGTGCCAGCAGTCAGAGACTAGCGGGGGCAATTTTT,CASSQRLAGAIF
TRBV28,TRBJ1-1,few,TRBD1,TGTGCCAGCAGTATCCCGGGACAGGGACATATTCTCATGAACACTGAAGCTTTCTTT,CASSIPGQGHILMNTEAFF
TRBV12-3/TRBV12-4,TRBJ2-1,many,NA,TGTGCCAGCAGTTTATATCTTCGCGCGGACGAGTATGAGCAGTTCTTC,CASSLYLRADEYEQFF
TRBV20-1,TRBJ1-2,many,TRBD1,TGCAGTGCTCGAGGACAGGGGGGGGATGGCTACACCTTC,CSARGQGGDGYTF
TRBV20-1,TRBJ2-1,few,TRBD2,TGCAGTGCCGACGGACTAGCGCTCAATGAGCAGTTCTTC,CSADGLALNEQFF
TRBV12-3/TRBV12-4,TRBJ2-1,NA,TRBD2,TGTGCCAGCAGTACCGGGGGAGCGGGAGGGCCGGGTGAGCAGTTCTTC,CASSTGGAGGPGEQFF
TRBV6-7,TRBJ2-7,NA,NA,TGTGCCAGCAGCTTCGAGCAGTACTTC,CASSFEQYF
TRBV3-1,TRBJ1-2,NA,NA,TGTGCCAGCAGCCCCCGGGCCAACTATGGCTACACCTTC,CASSPRANYGYTF
TRBV12-3/TRBV12-4,TRBJ2-3,many,TRBD2,TGTGCCAGCAGTTTAGGGGCGGGGGACCGCACAGATACGCAGTATTTT,CASSLGAGDRTDTQYF
TRBV5-1,TRBJ2-7,many,NA,TGCGCCAGCAGCCCGTCGGGATACTCCTACGAGCAGTACTTC,CASSPSGYSYEQYF
TRBV5-1,TRBJ2-7,few,NA,TGCGCCAGCAGCGCGCTCGGGCCTGCGGACGAGCAGTACTTC,CASSALGPADEQYF
TRBV29-1,TRBJ2-1,many,NA,TGCAGCGTTGAGTGGAGGAGGGGGCGGGACAATGAGCAGTTCTTC,CSVEWRRGRDNEQFF
TRBV2,TRBJ2-1,few,TRBD1,TGTGCCAGCAGTCCCGGGACAGGGGCCAATGAGCAGTTCTTC,CASSPGTGANEQFF
TRBV7-2,TRBJ2-1,few,TRBD2,TGTGCCAGCAGCTTGACTAGCGGGAGTCACTCCTACAATGAGCAGTTCTTC,CASSLTSGSHSYNEQFF
TRBV7-2,TRBJ2-1,few,NA,TGTGCCAGCAGCCCCCGATACAGGGCCATCGACAATGAGCAGTTCTTC,CASSPRYRAIDNEQFF
TRBV12-3/TRBV12-4,TRBJ1-1,few,NA,TGTGCCAGCAGTCCGCTGAGACGGGCGAACACTGAAGCTTTCTTT,CASSPLRRANTEAFF
TRBV5-6,TRBJ2-5,many,NA,TGTGCCAGCAGCTTGCATCTAAGTTCGGAGACCCAGTACTTC,CASSLHLSSETQYF
TRBV5-1,TRBJ2-3,many,TRBD2,TGCGCCAGCAGCCTGACCGGGACTAGCGGGACAGATACGCAGTATTTT,CASSLTGTSGTDTQYF
TRBV24-1,TRBJ2-1,few,NA,TGTGCCACCAGTGGAATACCTCTTTACAATGAGCAGTTCTTC,CATSGIPLYNEQFF
TRBV5-1,TRBJ1-4,NA,NA,TGCGCCAGCAGCCATGGGACCGCGGCAAGTAATGAAAAACTGTTTTTT,CASSHGTAASNEKLFF
TRBV5-1,TRBJ2-1,many,TRBD2,TGCGCCAGCAGCTTGATTAGCGGGAGCTCCTACAATGAGCAGTTCTTC,CASSLISGSSYNEQFF
TRBV12-3/TRBV12-4,TRBJ2-7,few,NA,TGTGCCAGCAGTCGTCGGGACGGGGACTACGAGCAGTACTTC,CASSRRDGDYEQYF